The 10 T cell receptor beta chains reported below all come from one sample, sequenced in a study of blood T cell repertoires in COVID-19. Clones were sequenced by immunoSEQ multiplex PCR, and TCRdb holds only the in-frame ones, with some missing. The data hold under 90,000 clones, with 65% to 90% observed a single time. The source material was peripheral blood. The receptors derive from an elderly woman with active or convalescent COVID-19.

The chain carries TRBV6-6 and TRBJ2-5; the match to TRBD2 covers 14 bases. CDR1 is MNHNY, CDR2 SVGAGI, per germline (reference sequence). CDR3 length equals 16 residues. V trimming: 3 bases; J trimming: 5 bases; junction bases outside the gene matches: 5. The CDR3 loop is CASSYRTSGGRETQYF. CDR3 nucleotide sequence: TGTGCCAGCAGTTATCGGACTAGCGGGGGGAGGGAGACCCAGTACTTC.

The rearrangement uses TRBV9 and TRBJ1-4, with D unresolved. CDR3 size: 12 residues. Germline V gene data show CDR1 as SGDLS and CDR2 as YYNGEE. The germline V and J ends were trimmed by 4 bases and 8 bases, with 9 bases remaining between them. CDR3 residues: CASSTPREKLFF. CDR3 DNA sequence: TGTGCCAGCAGCACCCCTCGGGAAAAACTGTTTTTT.

This chain joins TRBV6-5 and TRBJ1-2; 10 positions agree with TRBD1. This CDR3 contains 14 residues. After removal of 2 bases from V and 6 bases from J, the junction contained 3 bases not matched to a gene. The germline gives CDR1 MNHEY, CDR2 SVGAGI. DNA for the CDR3: TGTGCCAGCAGTTACCGTGGACAGGGGGATGGCTACACCTTC. It is translated as CASSYRGQGDGYTF.

The genes are TRBV6-5 and TRBJ1-4, with D unclear. V dropped 6 bases and J dropped 3 bases, with 14 bases sitting between them. The CDR3 runs 15 residues. Germline lookup yields CDR1 MNHEY and CDR2 SVGAGI. The chain's CDR3 is CASRPHGGSNEKLFF. The CDR3 DNA reads as TGTGCCAGCAGACCCCATGGCGGGTCTAATGAAAAACTGTTTTTT.

The V gene is TRBV11-2, the J gene TRBJ1-6, with TRBD1 matching 8 bases. This CDR3 is 14 amino acids long. After removal of 5 bases from V and 7 bases from J, the junction contained 4 bases not matched to a gene. Germline CDR1 SGHAT, CDR2 FQNNGV. For the CDR3, the DNA is TGTGCCAGCAGCCCGCGACAGGGGAATTCACCCCTCCACTTT. Protein: CASSPRQGNSPLHF.

The chain combines TRBV30 with TRBJ2-3, with D possibly matching TRBD2 (5 bases). CDR3 length: 14 amino acids. Trimming shortened V by 0 bases and J by 0 bases, and 7 bases separated the two germline ends. Germline CDR1 and CDR2: GTSNPN and SVGIG (reference sequence). CDR3 sequence: CAWSVGGSTDTQYF. CDR3 nucleotide sequence: TGTGCCTGGAGTGTAGGCGGGAGCACAGATACGCAGTATTTT.

This clone was counted between two and nine times. The J gene is TRBJ2-7, the V gene TRBV12-3 or TRBV12-4; possibly TRBD2 for D (5 bases). The CDR3 contains 13 residues. Trimming took off 6 bases at V and 2 bases at J, with 11 bases between the two ends. The CDR3 DNA follows: TGTGCCAGCAGGGAGGTCGGGACCTACGAGCAGTACTTC. It codes for CASREVGTYEQYF.

The chain uses TRBV19 and TRBJ2-5; 10 nucleotides align to TRBD2. Germline V lookup: CDR1 LNHDA, CDR2 SQIVND (reference sequence). V dropped 5 bases and J dropped 4; count of bases not matched to a gene: 10. This CDR3 region has 16 residues. This CDR3 is CASSPTSGGAGETQYF. CDR3 in DNA: TGTGCCAGTAGTCCAACGAGCGGGGGGGCCGGAGAGACCCAGTACTTC.

The J gene is TRBJ2-5, the V gene TRBV27; 8 bases line up with TRBD1. Trimming removed 6 bases from V and 5 bases from J; junction bases left unmatched: 8. Germline V gene lookup returns CDR1 MNHEY and CDR2 SMNVEV (reference sequence). The length of the CDR3 is 14 residues. CDR3 sequence (DNA): TGTGCCAGCAGAACCACAGGGGGATCGGAGACCCAGTACTTC. Protein sequence: CASRTTGGSETQYF.

The chain has TRBV19 and TRBJ2-3, with 7 nucleotides matching TRBD2. This CDR3 has 14 amino acids. Germline values: CDR1 LNHDA, CDR2 SQIVND (reference sequence). V dropped 9 bases and J dropped 6; count of bases not matched to a gene: 12. The CDR3 here is CASTSLTSADTQYF. The CDR3 DNA follows: TGTGCCAGCACCTCACTCACTAGCGCTGATACGCAGTATTTT.